Reported below is one TCR beta chain. Sequencing used immunoSEQ multiplex PCR; TCRdb keeps in-frame clones, though not all of them. The sample holds around 150,000 clones; around 94% are singletons and the top ten take 12% to 15%. Germline CDR1 SQVTM, CDR2 ANQGSEA. With V trimmed by 5 bases and J by 0 bases, 12 bases remained unmatched. This CDR3 contains 16 residues. These data are taken from a study of control samples from healthy donors and cancer patients. This clonotype was obtained from a man in his 60s with colorectal cancer. The chain has TRBV29-1 and TRBJ1-1; 7 bases agree with TRBD1. What was sequenced was PBMCs. CDR3 DNA: TGCAGCGTTTTTTATGGGACAGATATTATGAACACTGAAGCTTTCTTT. Its translation is CSVFYGTDIMNTEAFF.